Reported below is one TCR beta chain. What it binds is not known. This entry comes from a study of T cells in Graves' hyperthyroidism and ophthalmopathy. Findings of the study overall: Before onset, ophthalmopathy was predicted by the model a median around 6 months earlier.

Researchers amplified the TCR beta CDR3 regions from RNA transcripts. When the TCR CDR3 underwent first-round RT-PCR, the HTBI primer set was used. Each CDR3 protein gets one entry after TCRdb re-called the multiplex PCR reads with MiXCR. The sample gives 610,000 or so distinct CDR3 sequences, about 45% of which show up once; approximately 8.4% is in the top ten. Trimming cost V 7 bases and J 1 base; bases outside gene matches: 8. Germline CDR1 is SGHTA and CDR2 is FQGTGA. The CDR3 consists of 17 residues. The V gene is TRBV7-3, the J gene TRBJ2-2; 11 bases fit TRBD2. This TCR was recovered from a young woman with Graves' hyperthyroidism. Sequencing used peripheral blood or thyroid tissue (not recorded which). In nucleotides, the CDR3 is TGTGCCAGCACCCCGGGGACTAGCGGACAGAACACCGGGGAGCTGTTTTTT. This translates into CASTPGTSGQNTGELFF.